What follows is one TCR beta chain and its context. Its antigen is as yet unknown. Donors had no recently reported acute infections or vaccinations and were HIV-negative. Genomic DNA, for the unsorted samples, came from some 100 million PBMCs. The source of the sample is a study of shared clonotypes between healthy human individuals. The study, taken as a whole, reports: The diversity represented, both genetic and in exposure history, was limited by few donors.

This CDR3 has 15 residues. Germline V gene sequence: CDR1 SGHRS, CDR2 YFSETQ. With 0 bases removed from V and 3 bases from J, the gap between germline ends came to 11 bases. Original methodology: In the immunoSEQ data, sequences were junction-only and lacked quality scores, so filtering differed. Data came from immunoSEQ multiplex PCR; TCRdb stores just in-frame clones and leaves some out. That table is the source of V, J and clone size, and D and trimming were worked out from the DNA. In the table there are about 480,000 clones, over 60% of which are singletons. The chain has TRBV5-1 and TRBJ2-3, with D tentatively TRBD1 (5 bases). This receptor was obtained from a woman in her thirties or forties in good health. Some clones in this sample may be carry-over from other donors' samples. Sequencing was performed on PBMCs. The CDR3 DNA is TGCGCCAGCAGCTTGGATGGGGCGCAAACAGATACGCAGTATTTT. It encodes CASSLDGAQTDTQYF.